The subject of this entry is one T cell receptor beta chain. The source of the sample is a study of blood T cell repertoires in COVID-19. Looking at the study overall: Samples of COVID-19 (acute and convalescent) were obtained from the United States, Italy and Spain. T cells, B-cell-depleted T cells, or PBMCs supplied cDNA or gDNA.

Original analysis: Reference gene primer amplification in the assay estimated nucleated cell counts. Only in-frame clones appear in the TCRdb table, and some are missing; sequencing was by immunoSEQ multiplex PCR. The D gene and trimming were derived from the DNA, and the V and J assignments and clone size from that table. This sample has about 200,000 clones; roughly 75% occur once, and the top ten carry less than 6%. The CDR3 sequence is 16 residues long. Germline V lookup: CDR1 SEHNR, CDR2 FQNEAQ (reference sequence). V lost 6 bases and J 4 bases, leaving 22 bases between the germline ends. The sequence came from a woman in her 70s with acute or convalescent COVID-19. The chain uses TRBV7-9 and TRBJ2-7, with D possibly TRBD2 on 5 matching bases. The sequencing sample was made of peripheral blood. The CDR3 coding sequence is TGTGCCAGCAGTTTGGGTCGTGGGAGCACGGGATACGAGCAGTACTTC. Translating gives CASSLGRGSTGYEQYF.